This T cell receptor beta chain emerged from a study of blood T cells in healthy people across ages. Healthy Russian Caucasian donors spanned ages about 6 to 90 years. In its sample, this clonotype was seen a few times. V was clipped by 0 bases and J by 3 bases; unmatched bases: 7. The CDR3 is 16 residues long. Germline assignment: CDR1 SGDLS and CDR2 YYNGEE. With a J-beta primer mix and a sample-barcoded 5' primer, a second PCR ran about 6 to 11 cycles. TCRdb redid the calling of the 5' RACE reads with MiXCR, one entry per CDR3 protein. This table holds about 640,000 distinct CDR3 sequences, roughly 43% found once.

The specimen sequenced was blood. The sequence was collected from a man of 80 years or more in good health. The rearrangement joins TRBV9 to TRBJ2-7; 9 bases fit TRBD1. The CDR3 region is CASSVEPRTGVYEQYF. In nucleotides, the CDR3 is TGTGCCAGCAGCGTAGAGCCCCGGACAGGGGTCTACGAGCAGTACTTC.